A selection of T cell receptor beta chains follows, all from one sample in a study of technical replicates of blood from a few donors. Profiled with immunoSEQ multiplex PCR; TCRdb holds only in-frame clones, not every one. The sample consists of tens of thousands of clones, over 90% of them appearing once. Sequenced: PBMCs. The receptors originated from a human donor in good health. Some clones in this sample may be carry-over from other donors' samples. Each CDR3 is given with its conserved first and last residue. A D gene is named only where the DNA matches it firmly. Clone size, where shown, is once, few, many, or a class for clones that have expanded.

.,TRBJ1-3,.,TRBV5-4,CASSTTTGSGNTIYF,TGTGCCAGCAGCACAACTACAGGGTCTGGAAACACCATATATTTT
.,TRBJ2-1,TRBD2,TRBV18,CASSPTGRAQYNEQFF,TGTGCCAGCTCACCAACCGGGAGGGCCCAATACAATGAGCAGTTCTTC
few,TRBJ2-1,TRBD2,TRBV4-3,CASSHVGAGSYNEQFF,TGCGCCAGCAGCCACGTCGGAGCGGGGTCCTACAATGAGCAGTTCTTC
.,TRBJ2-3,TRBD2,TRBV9,CASSAGTSGSTDTQYF,TGTGCCAGCAGCGCCGGGACTAGCGGGAGCACAGATACGCAGTATTTT
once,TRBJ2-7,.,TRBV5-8,CASSFRYEQYF,TGTGCCAGCAGCTTCCGCTACGAGCAGTACTTC
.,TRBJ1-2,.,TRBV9,CASSVVGDKGNYGYTF,TGTGCCAGCAGCGTAGTAGGGGACAAGGGTAACTATGGCTACACCTTC
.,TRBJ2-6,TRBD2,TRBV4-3,CASSQVGLAGGSGANVLTF,TGCGCCAGCAGCCAAGTAGGGCTAGCGGGGGGTTCTGGGGCCAACGTCCTGACTTTC
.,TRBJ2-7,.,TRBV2,CASSDSAGRPYEQYF,TGTGCCAGCAGTGATTCGGCGGGCAGGCCCTACGAGCAGTACTTC
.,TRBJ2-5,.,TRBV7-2,CASSLDRGQETQYF,TGTGCCAGCAGCTTAGATCGCGGCCAAGAGACCCAGTACTTC
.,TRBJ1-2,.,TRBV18,CASSLVPSTGYYGYTF,TGTGCCAGCTCACTGGTCCCCTCCACGGGATACTATGGCTACACCTTC
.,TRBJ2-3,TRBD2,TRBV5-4,CASSWTSGTTDTQYF,TGTGCCAGCAGCTGGACTAGCGGGACCACAGATACGCAGTATTTT
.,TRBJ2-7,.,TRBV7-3,CASSLVGGLSYEQYF,TGTGCCAGCAGCTTGGTGGGGGGTTTAAGTTACGAGCAGTACTTC
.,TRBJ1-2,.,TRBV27,CASREKTGANYGYTF,TGTGCCAGCAGGGAAAAGACAGGAGCTAACTATGGCTACACCTTC
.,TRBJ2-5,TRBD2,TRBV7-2,CASSPGVAGVWETQYF,TGTGCCAGCAGCCCGGGTGTAGCGGGAGTATGGGAGACCCAGTACTTC
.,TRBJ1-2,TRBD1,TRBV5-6,CASSYGTAEVGGYTF,TGTGCCAGCAGCTATGGGACAGCCGAAGTAGGTGGCTACACCTTC
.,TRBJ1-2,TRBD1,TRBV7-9,CASSLAGDRGYGYTF,TGTGCCAGCAGCCTGGCGGGGGACAGGGGTTACGGCTACACCTTC